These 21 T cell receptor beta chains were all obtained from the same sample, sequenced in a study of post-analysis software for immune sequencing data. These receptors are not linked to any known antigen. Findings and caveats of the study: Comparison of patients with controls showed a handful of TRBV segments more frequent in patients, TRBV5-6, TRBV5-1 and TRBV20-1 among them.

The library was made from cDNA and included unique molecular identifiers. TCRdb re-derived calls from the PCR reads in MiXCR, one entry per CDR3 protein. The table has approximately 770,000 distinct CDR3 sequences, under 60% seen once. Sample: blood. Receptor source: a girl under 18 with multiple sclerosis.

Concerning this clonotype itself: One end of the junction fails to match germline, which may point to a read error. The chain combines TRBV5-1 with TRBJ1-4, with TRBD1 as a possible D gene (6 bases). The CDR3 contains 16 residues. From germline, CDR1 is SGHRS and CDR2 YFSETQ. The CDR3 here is CASSFTFGGGNEKLFF. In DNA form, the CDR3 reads TGCGCCAGCAGCTTCACGTTCGGGGGCGGAAATGAAAAGCTGTTTTTT.

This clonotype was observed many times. In DNA, the CDR3 is TGTGCCAGCAGCCTAGATTCACCCCTCCACTTT. It translates to CASSLDSPLHF. The rearrangement joins TRBV12-3 or TRBV12-4 to TRBJ1-6, with D uncertain. Trimming took 6 bases from V and 8 from J, leaving 5 bases between them. This CDR3 contains 11 residues.

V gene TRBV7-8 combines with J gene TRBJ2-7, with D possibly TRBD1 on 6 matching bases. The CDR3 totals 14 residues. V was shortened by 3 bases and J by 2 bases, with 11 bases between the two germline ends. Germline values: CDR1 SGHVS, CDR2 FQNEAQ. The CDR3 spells CASSFGDTTYEQYF. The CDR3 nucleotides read TGTGCCAGCAGCTTTGGGGACACCACCTACGAGCAGTACTTC.

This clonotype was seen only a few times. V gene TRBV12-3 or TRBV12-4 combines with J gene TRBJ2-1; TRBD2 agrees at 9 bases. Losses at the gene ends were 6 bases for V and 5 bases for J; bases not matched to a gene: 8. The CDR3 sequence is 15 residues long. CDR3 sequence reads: CASRSRSGSNNEQFF. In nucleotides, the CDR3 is TGTGCCAGCAGATCCCGTAGCGGGAGCAACAATGAGCAGTTCTTC.

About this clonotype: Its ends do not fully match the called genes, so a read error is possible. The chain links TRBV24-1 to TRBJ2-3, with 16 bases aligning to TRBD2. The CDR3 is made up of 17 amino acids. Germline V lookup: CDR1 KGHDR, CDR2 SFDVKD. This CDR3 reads CATSDLGLAGGRDTRYF. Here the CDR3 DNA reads TGTGCCACCAGTGACTTGGGACTAGCGGGAGGGCGAGATACGCGGTATTTT.

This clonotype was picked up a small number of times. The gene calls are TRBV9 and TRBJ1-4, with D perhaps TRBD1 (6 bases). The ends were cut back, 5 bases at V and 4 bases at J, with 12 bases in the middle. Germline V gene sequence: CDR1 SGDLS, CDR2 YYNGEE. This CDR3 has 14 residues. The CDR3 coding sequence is TGTGCCAGCAGTCGCGGACAGCTTAATGAAAAACTGTTTTTT. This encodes CASSRGQLNEKLFF.

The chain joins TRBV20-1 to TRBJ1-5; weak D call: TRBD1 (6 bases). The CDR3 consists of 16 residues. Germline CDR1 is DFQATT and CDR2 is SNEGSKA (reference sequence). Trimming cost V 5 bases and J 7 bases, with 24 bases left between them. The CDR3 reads CSAPSGQGLSGQPQHF. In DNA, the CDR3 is TGCAGTGCTCCCTCGGGCCAGGGGCTATCCGGGCAGCCCCAGCATTTT.

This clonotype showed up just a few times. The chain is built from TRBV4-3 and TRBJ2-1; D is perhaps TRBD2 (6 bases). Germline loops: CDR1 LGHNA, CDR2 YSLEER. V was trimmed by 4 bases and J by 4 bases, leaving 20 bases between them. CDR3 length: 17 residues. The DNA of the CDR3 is TGCGCCAGCAGCCTAGCTCGAGTGGGGGGAGGATACAATGAGCAGTTCTTC. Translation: CASSLARVGGGYNEQFF.

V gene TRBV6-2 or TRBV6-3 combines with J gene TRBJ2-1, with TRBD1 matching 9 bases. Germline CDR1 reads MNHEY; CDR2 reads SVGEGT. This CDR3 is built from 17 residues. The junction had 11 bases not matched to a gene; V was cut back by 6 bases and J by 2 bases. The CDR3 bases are TGTGCCAGCAGCACCCTAACAGGGGGCGGCCCCTACAATGAGCAGTTCTTC. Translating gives CASSTLTGGGPYNEQFF.

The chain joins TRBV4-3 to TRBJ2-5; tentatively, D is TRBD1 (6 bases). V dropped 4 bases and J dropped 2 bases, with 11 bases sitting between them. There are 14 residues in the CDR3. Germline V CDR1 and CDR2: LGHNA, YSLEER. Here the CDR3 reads CASSPGDGQETQYF. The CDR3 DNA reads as TGCGCCAGCAGCCCAGGGGACGGGCAAGAGACCCAGTACTTC.

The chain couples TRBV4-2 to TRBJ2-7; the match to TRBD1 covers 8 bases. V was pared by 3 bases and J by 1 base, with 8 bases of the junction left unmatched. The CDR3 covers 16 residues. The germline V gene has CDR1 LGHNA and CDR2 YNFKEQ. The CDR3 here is CASSQDGQGSSYEQYF. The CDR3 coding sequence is TGTGCCAGCAGCCAGGACGGACAGGGAAGTTCCTACGAGCAGTACTTC.

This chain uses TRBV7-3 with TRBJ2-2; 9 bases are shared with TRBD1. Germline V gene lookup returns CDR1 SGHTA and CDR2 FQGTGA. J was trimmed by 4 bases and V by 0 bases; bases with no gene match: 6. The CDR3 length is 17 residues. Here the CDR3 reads CASSLTGQGSSTGELFF. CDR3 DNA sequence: TGTGCCAGCAGCTTAACCGGACAGGGGTCTTCCACCGGGGAGCTGTTTTTT.

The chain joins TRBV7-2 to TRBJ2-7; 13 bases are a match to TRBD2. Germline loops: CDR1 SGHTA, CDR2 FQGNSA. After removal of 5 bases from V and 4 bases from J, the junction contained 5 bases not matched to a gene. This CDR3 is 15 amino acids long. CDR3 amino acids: CASSRTSGSRYEQYF. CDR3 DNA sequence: TGTGCCAGCAGCCGGACTAGCGGGAGCCGGTACGAGCAGTACTTC. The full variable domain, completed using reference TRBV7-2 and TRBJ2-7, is GAGVSQSPSNKVTEKGKDVELRCDPISGHTALYWYRQSLGQGLEFLIYFQGNSAPDKSGLPSDRFSAERTGGSVSTLTIQRTQQEDSAVYLCASSRTSGSRYEQYFGPGTRLTVT.

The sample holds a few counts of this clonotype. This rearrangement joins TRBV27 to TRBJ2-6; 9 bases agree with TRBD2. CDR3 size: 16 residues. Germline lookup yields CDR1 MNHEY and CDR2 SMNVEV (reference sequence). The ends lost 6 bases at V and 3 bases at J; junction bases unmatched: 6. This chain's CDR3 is CASRTGTSFGANVLTF. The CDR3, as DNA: TGTGCCAGCAGAACCGGGACTAGCTTTGGGGCCAACGTCCTGACTTTC. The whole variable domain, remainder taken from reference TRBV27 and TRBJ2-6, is EAQVTQNPRYLITVTGKKLTVTCSQNMNHEYMSWYRQDPGLGLRQIYYSMNVEVTDKGDVPEGYKVSRKEKRNFPLILESPSPNQTSLYFCASRTGTSFGANVLTFGAGSRLTVL.

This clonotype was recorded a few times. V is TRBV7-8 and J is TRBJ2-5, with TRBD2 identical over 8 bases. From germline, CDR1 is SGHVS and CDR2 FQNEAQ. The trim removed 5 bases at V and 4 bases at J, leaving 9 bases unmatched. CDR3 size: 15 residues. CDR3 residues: CASSPTRAGGETQYF. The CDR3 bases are TGTGCCAGCAGCCCGACCAGGGCGGGGGGAGAGACCCAGTACTTC. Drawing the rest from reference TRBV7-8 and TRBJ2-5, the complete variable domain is GAGVSQSPRYKVAKRGQDVALRCDPISGHVSLFWYQQALGQGPEFLTYFQNEAQLDKSGLPSDRFFAERPEGSVSTLKIQRTQQEDSAVYLCASSPTRAGGETQYFGPGTRLLVL.

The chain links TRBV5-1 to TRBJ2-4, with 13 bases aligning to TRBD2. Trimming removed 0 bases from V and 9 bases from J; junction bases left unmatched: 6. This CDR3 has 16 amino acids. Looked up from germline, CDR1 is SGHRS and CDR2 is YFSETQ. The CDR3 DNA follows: TGCGCCAGCAGCTTGGGGACTAGCGGGAGTGAAAGCATTCAGTACTTC. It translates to CASSLGTSGSESIQYF. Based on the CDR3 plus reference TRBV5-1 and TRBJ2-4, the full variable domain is KAGVTQTPRYLIKTRGQQVTLSCSPISGHRSVSWYQQTPGQGLQFLFEYFSETQRNKGNFPGRFSGRQFSNSRSEMNVSTLELGDSALYLCASSLGTSGSESIQYFGAGTRLSVL.

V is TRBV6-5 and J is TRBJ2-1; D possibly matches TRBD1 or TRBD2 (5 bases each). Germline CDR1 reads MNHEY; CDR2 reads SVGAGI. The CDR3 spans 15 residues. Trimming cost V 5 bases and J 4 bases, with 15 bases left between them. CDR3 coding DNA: TGTGCCAGCAGTCCCGAGGGGCCCGTATACAATGAGCAGTTCTTC. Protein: CASSPEGPVYNEQFF.

The DNA of the CDR3 is TGTGCCAGCAGCTTAGCTATTCCGGGCGGGGAGACCCAGTACTTC. It codes for CASSLAIPGGETQYF. The rearrangement joins TRBV7-2 to TRBJ2-5, with a possible D match to TRBD2 (5 bases). The CDR3 totals 15 residues. Trimming left V 0 bases short and J 5 bases short, with 13 bases between. The V gene's germline CDR1 is SGHTA and CDR2 FQGNSA.

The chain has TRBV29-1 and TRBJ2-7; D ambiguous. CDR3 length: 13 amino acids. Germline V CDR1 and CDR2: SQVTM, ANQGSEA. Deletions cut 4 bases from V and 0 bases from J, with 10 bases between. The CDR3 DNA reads TGCAGCGTTGCTCGTCTGAACTCCTACGAGCAGTACTTC. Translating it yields CSVARLNSYEQYF.

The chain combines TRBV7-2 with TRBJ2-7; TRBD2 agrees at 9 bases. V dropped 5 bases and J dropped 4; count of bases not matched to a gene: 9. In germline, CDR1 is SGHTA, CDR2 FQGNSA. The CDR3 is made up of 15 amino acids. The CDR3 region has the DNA TGTGCCAGCAGCCCCTTCGCGGGAGGGACTTACGAGCAGTACTTC. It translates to CASSPFAGGTYEQYF.

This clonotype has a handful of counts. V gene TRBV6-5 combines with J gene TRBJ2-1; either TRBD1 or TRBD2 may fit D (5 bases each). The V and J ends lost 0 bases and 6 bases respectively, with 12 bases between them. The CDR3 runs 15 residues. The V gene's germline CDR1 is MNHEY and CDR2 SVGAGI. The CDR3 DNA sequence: TGTGCCAGCAGTTACTCGATGCCGGGGCCCAATGAGCAGTTCTTC. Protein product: CASSYSMPGPNEQFF.